The present entry profiles one T cell receptor (beta chain) with its context. Its binding antigen is unknown. No base qualities exist here, and no much larger clone lies one base off it. TCR CDR3 regions were amplified from genomic DNA by multiplex PCR using the deep immunoSEQ assay. Extracted genomic DNA from each cell subset was distributed evenly across all wells of several immunoSEQ 96-well plates, and each plate was treated as a replicate. Each replicate PCR for sorted subsets received roughly 0.2 ug genomic DNA, equal to about 30,000 T cell genomes. Purified libraries were measured with a Qubit 3.0 fluorometer, size-checked on a Bioanalyzer 2100, and measured again with the KAPA Library Quantification kit. Every immunoSEQ 96-well plate was sequenced on a dedicated single-read 150-cycle Illumina NextSeq 550 flow cell. The paper's processing steps were these. The immunoSEQ output contained only junctional sequences without quality scores, so filtering could not match that applied to full-length reads. To assign V/J genes and CDR3, sequences were annotated against IMGT germline references using PyIR, a Python wrapper for IgBLAST v1.9. Any read was removed if the V/J assignment was weak (E-value above 1e-6), the CDR3 was missing, or the read contained stop codons, out-of-frame junctions, or ambiguous translated residues. A V3J clonotype was defined by an identical inferred V gene, J gene, and CDR3 amino acid sequence. To compute the percentage overlap between repertoires, the number of shared unique clonotypes was divided by the size of the smaller repertoire. Repertoire richness was assessed with RTK rarefaction, the Chao1 estimator, and Recon v2.1 estimates of unobserved clonotypes. Generation probabilities were computed with OLGA for all TCRbeta clonotypes obtained by the gDNA method from several donors. Here the immuneACCESS table is served through TCRdb, limited to in-frame sequences with V and J called. Missing clones are a known gap in these copies; in checked studies unresolved V genes cover under half, and the rest lacks a known reason. V and J calls and clone size are copied from that table; D and trimming were computed from the DNA. This sample has roughly 720,000 clones in its table, and roughly 88% of those were observed once. The ten largest account for about 34% of the sample.

The data belong to a study of shared clonotypes between healthy human individuals (dated by TCRdb to the early 2020s). A note on the overall study: Two women and a few men aged 18 to 49 years were included in the cohort. Between about 0.94 and 8.9 billion PBMCs per donor were obtained by leukapheresis. For each donor, CD4 naive and CD4 memory were each given three plates, CD8 naive was given two plates, and CD8 memory was given one plate. Libraries were prepared and TCR repertoires were sequenced by different laboratories using diverse techniques, in order to increase sequencing depth and limit assay-specific biases. To estimate repertoire size and how much clonotype sharing occurs between individuals, the study deeply sequenced the blood TCR repertoires of about five healthy adults.

The donors were healthy, HIV-negative adults with no recently reported acute infections or vaccinations. Only Caucasian adults living in Nashville, Tennessee, USA were represented among the donors. CD8 memory samples consisted of magnetically selected CD45RO+ cells combined with CCR7-negative CD45RA+ effector memory (TemRA) cells. After blood collection by leukapheresis, PBMCs were isolated using Ficoll-Histopaque density gradient centrifugation and then cryopreserved in the vapor phase of liquid nitrogen. Purity and quantity of every magnetically sorted T cell population were checked by analytical flow cytometry. From each sorted fraction, genomic DNA was isolated and quantified by UV absorbance on a Nanodrop 2000c. The full study reports these points: Incomplete sequencing was indicated by rarefaction of sorted-subset datasets, despite the large sequencing depth. When four donors were compared, the shared fraction of clonotypes was around 5% for naive CD4, 3.5% for naive CD8, 2.3% for memory CD4, and less than 0.5% for memory CD8. Estimated clonotype richness was generally larger for naive than for memory subsets. Because the study included only a small number of donors, the genetic and exposure-history diversity represented was limited. Sampling was restricted to blood, and TCR repertoires in tissues likely differ from the TCR repertoires found in blood. Clonotypes shared by all four sorted-subset donors showed higher generation probabilities than non-shared clonotypes. Based on pairwise subsampling, the degree of clonotype sharing among donors was expected to be affected by sequencing depth.

The germline V gene (reference sequence) yields PRHDT for CDR1 and FYEKMQ for CDR2. From cysteine to phenylalanine, the CDR3 is 16 amino acids long. Left in the record is the CDR3 DNA by itself, 48 bases read in frame from the first base. V is pruned by 5 bases and J by 9 bases, leaving 12 bases of the junction without a gene match. The rearranged chain carries TRBV13 and TRBJ2-1, with 11 bases aligning to TRBD2. This clonotype was sampled from a man between 18 and 35 years old in good health. Some clones in this sample may be carry-over from other donors' samples. The sequencing input was memory CD8+ T cells from PBMCs. Interpreted using the paper, the cell subset or site label stands for: CD45RO+ cells pooled with CCR7-negative TemRA cells. The nucleotide sequence is TGTGCCAGCAGCCCGAGGGGGCTAGCGGGAGGCCCTGAGCAGTTCTTC. Its translation is CASSPRGLAGGPEQFF. The reference TRBV13 and TRBJ2-1 proteins fill in what lies around the CDR3, so the full variable domain reads AAGVIQSPRHLIKEKRETATLKCYPIPRHDTVYWYQQGPGQDPQFLISFYEKMQSDKGSIPDRFSAQQFSDYHSELNMSSLELGDSALYFCASSPRGLAGGPEQFFGPGTRLTVL.